This T cell receptor beta chain is drawn from a study of T-cell memory formation after mild COVID-19 (dated by TCRdb to the early 2020s). Turning to the overall study: TCR sequence clusters from the two donors were largely donor specific. Longitudinal TCRalpha and TCRbeta repertoire sequencing tracked T-cell clones expanding and contracting after mild COVID-19 in a couple of donors. The cohort comprised two young, previously healthy adult volunteers, one female and one male. The investigation overall reported the following: Whether the second-wave clones peaking on day 37 were SARS-CoV-2 specific was not confirmed. Contracting CD4+ clones appeared mostly in the CM and EM memory subsets, whereas CD8+ clones were enriched in EMRA. From day 15 to 85, contracting clones showed balanced CD4/CD8 phenotypes, whereas a second wave of clones that expanded from day 15 to 37 leaned towards CD4+. Only a couple of mild cases were covered in the study, and larger cohorts including severe cases with pre-infection samples were considered necessary. Some responding clones were found in pre-infection memory, which suggests that pre-existing cross-reactive memory T cells took part in the SARS-CoV-2 response.

The CDR3 measures 16 amino acids from cysteine to phenylalanine. The kept DNA is CDR3 alone, 48 bases in frame from the first base. In the germline V gene, CDR1 corresponds to MGHRA and CDR2 to YSYEKL. Deletion took 0 bases off V and 0 bases off J, with a span of 10 bases between the germline ends. Ficoll-Paque density gradient centrifugation was used to isolate PBMCs. The data were produced on an Illumina NovaSeq 6000. TCRalpha and TCRbeta cDNA libraries were constructed by 5'RACE with constant-segment primers, with sample barcodes and unique molecular identifiers being introduced. Trizol reagent was used to extract RNA from every sample. The libraries were amplified in two PCR steps, and the second step added a second sample barcode and Illumina TruSeq adapters. The libraries were sequenced on an Illumina NovaSeq using 2 x 150 bp paired-end reads. The paper's data handling went like this. Demultiplexing of reads and collapsing into UMI-guided consensus sequences were performed with migec v1.2.7. Using mixcr v2.1.11, UMI consensuses were aligned to TRA and TRB V and J templates and then assembled into clonotypes. A clonotype was counted as expanded or contracted only when both edgeR and NoisET called the clonotype significant, with the noise models trained on biological replicates. For edgeR calls, the thresholds were a false discovery rate-adjusted p below 0.01 and a log2 fold-change of 1. As an exploratory analysis of dynamics, PCA with hierarchical clustering was applied to max-normalized trajectories of the 1000 most abundant clonotypes. Each responding clone was given a CD4 or CD8 phenotype based on the CD4+ and CD8+ repertoires, which had been sequenced separately. The public reads were reanalyzed by TCRdb: fastp trimming at Q25, MiXCR alignment, in-frame beta chains only. Rows are unified per CDR3 protein, each entry keeping the most common DNA and genes. None of the V and J calls come from the authors' own analysis; TCRdb made them. In this sample the table shows about 350,000 distinct CDR3 sequences, around 15% of which occur a single time. About 24% of the sample goes to the ten largest clones.

A remark on this clonotype: It has no known antigen specificity. No base qualities exist here, and no much larger clone lies one base off it.

The source material was PBMCs or a T cell subset sorted from them (not recorded which). The receptor comes from a man between 18 and 35 years old who had mild COVID-19 (a few samples of this study predate the infection). The sample titles of this study are shuffled in the database, so cell type and time point are left out; the donor was told from shared clones. The chain uses TRBV4-1 and TRBJ2-3, with TRBD1 as a weak D call on 6 bases. The DNA is as follows: TGCGCCAGCAGCCAAGAAGGACAGATTAGCACAGATACGCAGTATTTT. It is translated as CASSQEGQISTDTQYF.